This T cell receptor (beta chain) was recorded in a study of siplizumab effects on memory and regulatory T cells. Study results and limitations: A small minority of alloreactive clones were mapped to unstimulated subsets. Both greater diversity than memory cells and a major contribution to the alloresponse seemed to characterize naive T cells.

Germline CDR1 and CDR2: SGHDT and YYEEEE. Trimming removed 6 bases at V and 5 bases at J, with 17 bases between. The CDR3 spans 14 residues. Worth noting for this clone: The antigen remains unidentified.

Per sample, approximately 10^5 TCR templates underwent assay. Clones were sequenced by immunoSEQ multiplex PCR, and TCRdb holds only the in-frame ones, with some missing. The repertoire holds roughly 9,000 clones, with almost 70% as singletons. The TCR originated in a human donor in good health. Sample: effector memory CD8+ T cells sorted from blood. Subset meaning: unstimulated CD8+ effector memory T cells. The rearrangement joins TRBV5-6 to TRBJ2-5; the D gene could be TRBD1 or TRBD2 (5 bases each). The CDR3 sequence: CASTFEEGWETQYF. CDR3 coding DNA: TGTGCCAGCACCTTTGAAGAGGGGTGGGAGACCCAGTACTTC.